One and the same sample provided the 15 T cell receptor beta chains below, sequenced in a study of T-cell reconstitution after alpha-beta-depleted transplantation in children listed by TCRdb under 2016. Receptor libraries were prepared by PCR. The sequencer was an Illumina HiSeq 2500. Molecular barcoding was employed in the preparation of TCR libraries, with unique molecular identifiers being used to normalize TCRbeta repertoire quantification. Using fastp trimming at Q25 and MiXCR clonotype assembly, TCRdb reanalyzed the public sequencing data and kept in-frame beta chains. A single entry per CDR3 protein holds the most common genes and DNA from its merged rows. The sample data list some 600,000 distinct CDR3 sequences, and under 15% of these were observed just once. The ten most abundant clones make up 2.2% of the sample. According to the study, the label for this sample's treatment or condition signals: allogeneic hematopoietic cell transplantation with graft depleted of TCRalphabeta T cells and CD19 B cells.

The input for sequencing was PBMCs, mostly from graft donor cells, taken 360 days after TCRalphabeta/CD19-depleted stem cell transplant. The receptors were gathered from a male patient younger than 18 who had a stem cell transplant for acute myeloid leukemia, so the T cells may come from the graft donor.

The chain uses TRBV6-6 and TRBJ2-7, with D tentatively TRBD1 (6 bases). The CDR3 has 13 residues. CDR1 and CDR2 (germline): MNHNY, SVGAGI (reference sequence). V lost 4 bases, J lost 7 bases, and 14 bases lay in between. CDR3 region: CASSFTAGVEQYF. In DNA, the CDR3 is TGTGCCAGCAGTTTTACTGCAGGGGTTGAGCAGTACTTC.

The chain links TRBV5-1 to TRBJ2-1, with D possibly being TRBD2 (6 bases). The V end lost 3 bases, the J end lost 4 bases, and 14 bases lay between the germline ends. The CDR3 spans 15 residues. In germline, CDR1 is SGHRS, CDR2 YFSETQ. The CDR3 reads CASSSIGTGYNEQFF. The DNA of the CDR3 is TGCGCCAGCAGCTCTATCGGGACTGGGTACAATGAGCAGTTCTTC.

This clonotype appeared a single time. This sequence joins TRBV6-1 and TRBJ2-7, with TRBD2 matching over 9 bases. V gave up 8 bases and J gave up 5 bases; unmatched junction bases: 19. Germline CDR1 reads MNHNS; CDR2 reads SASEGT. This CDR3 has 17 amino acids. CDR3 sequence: CASSLSGGPVRGDEQYF. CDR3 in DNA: TGTGCCAGCTCTCTTAGCGGGGGCCCGGTCCGAGGGGACGAGCAGTACTTC.

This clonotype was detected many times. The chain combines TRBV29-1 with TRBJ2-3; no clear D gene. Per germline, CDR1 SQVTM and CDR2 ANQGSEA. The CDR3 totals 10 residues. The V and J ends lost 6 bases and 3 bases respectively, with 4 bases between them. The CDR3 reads CSVKTDTQYF. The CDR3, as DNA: TGCAGCGTCAAAACAGATACGCAGTATTTT.

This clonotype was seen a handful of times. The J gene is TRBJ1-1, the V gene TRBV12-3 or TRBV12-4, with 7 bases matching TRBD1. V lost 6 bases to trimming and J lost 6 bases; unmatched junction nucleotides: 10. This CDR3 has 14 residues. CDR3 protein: CASSQGGGSAEAFF. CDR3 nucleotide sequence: TGTGCCAGCAGCCAGGGGGGCGGATCGGCTGAAGCTTTCTTT.

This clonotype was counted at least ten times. The CDR3 protein is CASSQGRLSTGELFF. CDR3 coding DNA: TGCGCCAGCAGCCAAGGACGTTTGTCCACCGGGGAGCTGTTTTTT. V and J are TRBV4-3 and TRBJ2-2; D call uncertain. V was cut by 1 base and J by 4 bases, with 10 bases left in between. Germline CDR1 reads LGHNA; CDR2 reads YSLEER. The CDR3 is made up of 15 amino acids.

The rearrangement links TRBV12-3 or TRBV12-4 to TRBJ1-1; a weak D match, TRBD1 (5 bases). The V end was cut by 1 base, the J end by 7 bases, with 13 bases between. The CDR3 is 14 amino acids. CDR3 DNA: TGTGCCAGCAGTTTAGACGGGACGGAGCGTGAAGCTTTCTTT. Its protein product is CASSLDGTEREAFF.

The CDR3 coding sequence is TGTGCCACCAGCATTCGAGAGACCCAGTACTTC. Protein: CATSIRETQYF. The J gene is TRBJ2-5, the V gene TRBV15; D ambiguous. The CDR3 has 11 amino acids. Trimming stripped 4 bases from V and 4 bases from J, with 4 bases between. CDR1 and CDR2 from the germline V gene are LNHNV and YYDKDF (reference sequence).

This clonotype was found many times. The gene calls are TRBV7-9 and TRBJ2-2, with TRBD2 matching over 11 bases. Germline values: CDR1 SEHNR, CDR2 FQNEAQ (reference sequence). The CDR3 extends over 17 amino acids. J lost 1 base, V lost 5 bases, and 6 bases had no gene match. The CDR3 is CASSPSGLAGNTGELFF. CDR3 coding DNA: TGTGCCAGCAGCCCCAGCGGACTAGCGGGGAACACCGGGGAGCTGTTTTTT.

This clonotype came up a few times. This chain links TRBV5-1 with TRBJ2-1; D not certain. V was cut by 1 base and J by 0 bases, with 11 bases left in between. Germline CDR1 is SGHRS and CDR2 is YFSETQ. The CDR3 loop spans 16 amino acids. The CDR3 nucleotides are TGCGCCAGCAGCTTGACGGCCGGAAGCTCCTACAATGAGCAGTTCTTC. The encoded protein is CASSLTAGSSYNEQFF.

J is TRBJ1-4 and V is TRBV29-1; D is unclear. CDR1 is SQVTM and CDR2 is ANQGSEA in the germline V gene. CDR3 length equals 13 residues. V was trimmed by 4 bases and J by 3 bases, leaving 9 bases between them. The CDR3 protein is CSVAGPANEKLFF. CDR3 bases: TGCAGCGTTGCGGGTCCCGCTAATGAAAAACTGTTTTTT.

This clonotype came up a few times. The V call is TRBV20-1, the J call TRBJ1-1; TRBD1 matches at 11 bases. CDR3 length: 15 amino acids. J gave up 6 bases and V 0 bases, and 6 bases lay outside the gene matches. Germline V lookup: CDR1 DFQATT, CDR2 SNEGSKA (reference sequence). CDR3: CSARDGDRGIPEAFF. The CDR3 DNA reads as TGCAGTGCTAGAGATGGGGACAGGGGGATCCCTGAAGCTTTCTTT.

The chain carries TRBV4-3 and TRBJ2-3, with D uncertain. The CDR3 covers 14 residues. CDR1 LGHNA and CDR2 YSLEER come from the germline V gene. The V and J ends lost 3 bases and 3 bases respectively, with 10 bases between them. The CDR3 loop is CASSQKGLTDTQYF. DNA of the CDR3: TGCGCCAGCAGCCAGAAGGGATTAACAGATACGCAGTATTTT.

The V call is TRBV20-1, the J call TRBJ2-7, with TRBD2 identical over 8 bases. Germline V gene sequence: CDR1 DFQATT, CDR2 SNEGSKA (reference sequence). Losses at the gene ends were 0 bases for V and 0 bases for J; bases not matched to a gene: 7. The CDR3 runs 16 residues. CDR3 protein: CSARDGAGVLSYEQYF. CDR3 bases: TGCAGTGCTAGAGACGGAGCGGGAGTGCTCTCCTACGAGCAGTACTTC.

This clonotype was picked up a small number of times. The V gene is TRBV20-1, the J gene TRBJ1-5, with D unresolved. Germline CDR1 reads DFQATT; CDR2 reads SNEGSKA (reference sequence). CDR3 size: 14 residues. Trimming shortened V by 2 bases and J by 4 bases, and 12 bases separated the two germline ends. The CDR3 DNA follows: TGCAGTGCTAGATATCCAGCCTCAAATCAGCCCCAGCATTTT. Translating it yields CSARYPASNQPQHF.